A single sample gave rise to the 12 T cell receptor beta chains below, sequenced in a study of T cells in Graves' hyperthyroidism and ophthalmopathy. TCR beta CDR3 regions were amplified from RNA. Researchers ran a first-round RT-PCR on the TCR CDR3 using the HTBI primer set. TCRdb ran MiXCR on the multiplex PCR reads and lists one entry per CDR3 protein. The sample has fewer than 700,000 distinct CDR3 sequences; 15% to 20% are singletons. The specimen was blood. All receptors come from a woman aged 30 to 39 with Graves' hyperthyroidism.

This clonotype was counted many times. The V gene is TRBV28, the J gene TRBJ2-7; 9 bases are shared with TRBD1. Per germline, CDR1 MDHEN and CDR2 SYDVKM. CDR3 length: 15 residues. Trimming removed 4 bases from V and 3 bases from J; junction bases left unmatched: 7. CDR3 protein: CASSSPRDRDYEQYF. The CDR3, as DNA: TGTGCCAGCAGTTCCCCACGGGACAGGGACTACGAGCAGTACTTC. The full variable domain, completed using reference TRBV28 and TRBJ2-7, is DVKVTQSSRYLVKRTGEKVFLECVQDMDHENMFWYRQDPGLGLRLIYFSYDVKMKEKGDIPEGYSVSREKKERFSLILESASTNQTSMYLCASSSPRDRDYEQYFGPGTRLTVT.

The rearrangement links TRBV5-6 to TRBJ2-1; 10 positions match TRBD2. Germline CDR1 SGHDT, CDR2 YYEEEE. The CDR3 has 16 residues. The V segment lost 4 bases and the J segment 5 bases; nucleotides outside the gene matches: 9. As DNA, the CDR3 is TGTGCCAGCAGCGTCACAGCGGGAGGGATAAACAATGAGCAGTTCTTC. Its translation is CASSVTAGGINNEQFF.

The chain combines TRBV9 with TRBJ2-3; 7 positions match TRBD2. Germline V lookup: CDR1 SGDLS, CDR2 YYNGEE. The length of the CDR3 is 15 residues. V lost 3 bases to trimming and J lost 2 bases; unmatched junction nucleotides: 6. CDR3: CASSAGGTDTDTQYF. CDR3 nucleotide sequence: TGTGCCAGCAGCGCCGGGGGGACCGACACAGATACGCAGTATTTT.

This clonotype was observed at least ten times. The V and J genes are TRBV2 and TRBJ1-1; TRBD1 agrees at 9 bases. This CDR3 region has 14 residues. V dropped 3 bases and J dropped 6; count of bases not matched to a gene: 5. Germline-derived CDR1 and CDR2 are SNHLY and FYNNEI. CDR3 region: CASSDRTGVAEAFF. In DNA form, the CDR3 reads TGTGCCAGCAGTGATCGGACAGGGGTCGCTGAAGCTTTCTTT. Full variable domain (outside the CDR3, taken from reference TRBV2 and TRBJ1-1): EPEVTQTPSHQVTQMGQEVILRCVPISNHLYFYWYRQILGQKVEFLVSFYNNEISEKSEIFDDQFSVERPDGSNFTLKIRSTKLEDSAMYFCASSDRTGVAEAFFGQGTRLTVV.

This rearrangement joins TRBV7-6 to TRBJ2-7; 10 bases are a match to TRBD1. Germline V lookup: CDR1 SGHVS, CDR2 FNYEAQ. The CDR3 consists of 14 residues. J lost 5 bases, V lost 2 bases, and 3 bases had no gene match. The CDR3 sequence: CASSLIGTGDEQYF. The CDR3, as DNA: TGTGCCAGCAGCTTAATCGGGACAGGGGACGAGCAGTACTTC.

The J gene is TRBJ2-5, the V gene TRBV5-6, with D unclear. V lost 2 bases and J lost 6, with 14 bases in between. This CDR3 is built from 14 residues. Germline V gives CDR1 SGHDT, CDR2 YYEEEE. The CDR3 DNA reads as TGTGCCAGCAGCTTCGGAACCCTAACCAAGACCCAGTACTTC. It translates to CASSFGTLTKTQYF.

Ten or more counts support this clonotype. The chain recombines TRBV28 with TRBJ1-2; D not certain. V was cut by 6 bases and J by 6 bases, with 5 bases left in between. CDR1 is MDHEN, CDR2 SYDVKM, per germline. CDR3 size: 10 residues. The DNA for the CDR3 is TGTGCCAGCAGATTTGATGGCTACACCTTC. Translated: CASRFDGYTF.

Notes on this clonotype: Compared with germline, one end of the junction differs, possibly owing to a read error. The rearrangement links TRBV19 to TRBJ2-2; the D gene is possibly TRBD2 (5 bases). The CDR3 spans 12 residues. Germline CDR1 and CDR2: LNHDA and SQIVND (reference sequence). CDR3 sequence reads: CASSIATGELLF. The CDR3 DNA is TGTGCCAGTAGTATAGCCACCGGGGAGCTGCTTTTT.

This clonotype has a count of ten or more. The chain links TRBV7-2 to TRBJ2-7; 10 bases line up with TRBD2. V was pared by 10 bases and J by 4 bases, with 10 bases of the junction left unmatched. Per germline, CDR1 SGHTA and CDR2 FQGNSA. The CDR3 is 14 amino acids. CDR3 protein: CATSPGLAIYEQYF. CDR3 DNA: TGTGCCACCTCCCCGGGACTAGCGATTTACGAGCAGTACTTC.

This clonotype was seen many times. J is TRBJ2-3 and V is TRBV7-8; no reliable D call. The CDR3 is made up of 14 amino acids. Germline lookup yields CDR1 SGHVS and CDR2 FQNEAQ. V was pared by 1 base and J by 2 bases, with 7 bases between. The CDR3 protein is CASSLDVYTDTQYF. The CDR3 nucleotides are TGTGCCAGCAGCTTAGACGTATACACAGATACGCAGTATTTT.

This clonotype was seen ten or more times. The chain uses TRBV7-3 and TRBJ2-1; 11 bases agree with TRBD2. Germline-derived CDR1 and CDR2 are SGHTA and FQGTGA. V shed 3 bases, J shed 6 bases, and the junction held 1 base outside the gene matches. The CDR3 runs 14 residues. CDR3 DNA: TGTGCCAGCAGCTTTAGCGGGGGGGGCAATGAGCAGTTCTTC. As protein: CASSFSGGGNEQFF.

The sample holds many counts of this clonotype. The chain has TRBV2 and TRBJ1-2; D is unclear. The V and J ends lost 2 bases and 5 bases respectively, with 0 bases between them. Germline loops: CDR1 SNHLY, CDR2 FYNNEI. The CDR3 length is 10 residues. For the CDR3, the DNA is TGTGCCAGCAGTGAATATGGCTACACCTTC. Translating it yields CASSEYGYTF. Together with reference TRBV2 and TRBJ1-2, the CDR3 gives the full variable domain: EPEVTQTPSHQVTQMGQEVILRCVPISNHLYFYWYRQILGQKVEFLVSFYNNEISEKSEIFDDQFSVERPDGSNFTLKIRSTKLEDSAMYFCASSEYGYTFGSGTRLTVV.